What follows describes a single TCR beta chain. Antigen specificity is unknown. Researchers ran the PCR with 60 Vbeta and 13 Jbeta primers. Assay: immunoSEQ multiplex PCR; the TCRdb copy retains only in-frame clones and omits some. This table has roughly 100,000 clones, roughly 85% appearing once. The data were taken from a study of cytomegalovirus exposure and HLA in healthy donors. General observations from the study: Sequencing probably produced one cluster of sequence variants that were highly shared. A few CMV-associated chains proved CMV antigen-specific in vitro.

The germline V gene encodes CDR1 MGHDK and CDR2 SYGVNS. V shed 4 bases and J shed 7 bases, with 10 bases lying between them. The CDR3 length is 12 residues. This chain uses TRBV25-1 with TRBJ1-2, with D tentatively TRBD1 (6 bases). Sequencing was carried out using PBMCs. The clonotype comes from a woman aged 40 to 50 in good health and CMV-seronegative. Here the CDR3 DNA reads TGTGCCAGCAGTGGGACAGTTGGTGGCTACACCTTC. Translation gives CASSGTVGGYTF.